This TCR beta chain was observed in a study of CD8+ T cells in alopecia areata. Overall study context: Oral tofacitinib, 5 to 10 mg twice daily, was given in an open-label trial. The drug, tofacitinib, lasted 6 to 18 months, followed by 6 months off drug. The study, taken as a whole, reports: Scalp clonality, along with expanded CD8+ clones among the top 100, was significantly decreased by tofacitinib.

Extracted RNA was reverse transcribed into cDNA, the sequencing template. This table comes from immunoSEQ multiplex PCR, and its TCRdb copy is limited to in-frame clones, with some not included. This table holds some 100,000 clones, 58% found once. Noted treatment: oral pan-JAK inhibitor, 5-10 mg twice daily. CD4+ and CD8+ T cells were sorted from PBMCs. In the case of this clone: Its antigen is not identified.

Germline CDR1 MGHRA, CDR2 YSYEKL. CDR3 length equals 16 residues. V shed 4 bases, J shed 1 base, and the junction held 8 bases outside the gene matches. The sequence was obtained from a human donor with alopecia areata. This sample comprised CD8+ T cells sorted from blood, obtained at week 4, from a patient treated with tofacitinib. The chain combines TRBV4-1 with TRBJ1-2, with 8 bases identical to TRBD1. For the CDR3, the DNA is TGCGCCAGCAGCCTGGGCACAGGGGGGGATAACTATGGCTACACCTTC. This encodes CASSLGTGGDNYGYTF.